This T cell receptor (beta chain) was obtained from a study of control samples from healthy donors and cancer patients. Assay used: immunoSEQ multiplex PCR; TCRdb lists only in-frame clones, some missing. The repertoire has approximately 69,000 clones, about nine tenths of them found once; the top ten carry over 4.5%. Germline CDR1 reads KGHSH; CDR2 reads LQKENI. V lost 2 bases to trimming and J lost 2 bases; unmatched junction nucleotides: 6. This CDR3 is built from 16 residues. The receptor's source is a man aged 55-75 years with colorectal cancer. This chain uses TRBV18 with TRBJ2-3; TRBD2 matches at 8 bases. The sample consisted of PBMCs. The CDR3 DNA follows: TGTGCCAGCTCACCAGAGAGGACTAGCCTCACAGATACGCAGTATTTT. Translated, it gives CASSPERTSLTDTQYF.